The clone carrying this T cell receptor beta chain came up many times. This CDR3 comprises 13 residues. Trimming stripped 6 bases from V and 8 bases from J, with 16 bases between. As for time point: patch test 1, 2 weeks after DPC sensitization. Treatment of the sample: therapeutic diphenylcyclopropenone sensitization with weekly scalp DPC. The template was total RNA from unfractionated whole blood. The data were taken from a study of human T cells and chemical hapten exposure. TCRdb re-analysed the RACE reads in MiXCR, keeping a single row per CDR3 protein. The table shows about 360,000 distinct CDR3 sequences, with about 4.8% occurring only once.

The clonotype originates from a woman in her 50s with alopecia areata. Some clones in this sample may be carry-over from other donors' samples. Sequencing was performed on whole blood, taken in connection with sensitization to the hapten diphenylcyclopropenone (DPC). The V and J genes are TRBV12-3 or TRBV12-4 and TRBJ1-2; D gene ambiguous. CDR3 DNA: TGTGCCAGCAGCCCAGGCTGGGGTCGAGGCTACACCTTC. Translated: CASSPGWGRGYTF.